The 20 T cell receptor beta chains reported below all come from one sample, sequenced in a study of OX40 agonist ivuxolimab in advanced cancers. Clones were read by immunoSEQ multiplex PCR, and TCRdb kept only the in-frame ones, dropping some. This table holds more than 80,000 clones, 91% found once. Sequencing was performed on CD4+ or CD8+ T cells sorted from blood, taken in a trial of the OX40 agonist ivuxolimab. The receptors shown here come from an adult with an advanced solid tumor such as melanoma, head and neck, liver or kidney cancer.

The chain recombines TRBV9 with TRBJ1-2; D gene ambiguous. Trimming removed 3 bases at V and 5 bases at J, with 17 bases between. The CDR3 runs 15 residues. Germline V lookup: CDR1 SGDLS, CDR2 YYNGEE. The CDR3, as DNA: TGTGCCAGCAGCGCAGAGACACCGACCTATTATGGCTACACCTTC. Translation gives CASSAETPTYYGYTF.

On this clone itself: In the same sample, other DNA sequences code for this CDR3. V usage is TRBV7-2 and J usage is TRBJ2-1; D gene uncertain. V lost 1 base to trimming and J lost 1 base, with 8 bases between them. This CDR3 region has 15 residues. CDR1 and CDR2 from the germline V gene are SGHTA and FQGNSA. The CDR3 DNA follows: TGTGCCAGCAGCTTAGTGGGCGGTTCCTACAATGAGCAGTTCTTC. This encodes CASSLVGGSYNEQFF.

The chain uses TRBV2 and TRBJ1-4; perhaps TRBD1 as D (6 bases). Germline CDR1 is SNHLY and CDR2 is FYNNEI. The length of the CDR3 is 13 residues. The V and J ends lost 7 bases and 6 bases respectively, with 12 bases between them. The CDR3 sequence: CASIVDRHEKLFF. Here the CDR3 DNA reads TGTGCCAGCATCGTGGACAGACATGAAAAACTGTTTTTT.

This clone appeared a single time. The chain couples TRBV6-1 to TRBJ2-4; D is unclear. The V end lost 2 bases, the J end lost 6 bases, and 8 bases lay between the germline ends. The CDR3 is 13 residues long. The germline gives CDR1 MNHNS, CDR2 SASEGT. The CDR3 here is CASSESGRNIQYF. The CDR3 DNA reads TGTGCCAGCAGTGAATCTGGCCGAAACATTCAGTACTTC.

The rearrangement uses TRBV18 and TRBJ1-1; tentative D call: TRBD1 (5 bases). The CDR3 contains 15 residues. V was clipped by 3 bases and J by 0 bases, with 11 bases between them. Germline V gene data show CDR1 as KGHSH and CDR2 as LQKENI. The CDR3 is CASSPWGSMNTEAFF. CDR3 bases: TGTGCCAGCTCACCCTGGGGGTCCATGAACACTGAAGCTTTCTTT.

The chain is built from TRBV6-4 and TRBJ1-2; no clear D. Germline V CDR1 and CDR2: MRHNA, SNTAGT. The V end lost 0 bases, the J end lost 6 bases, and 14 bases lay between the germline ends. CDR3 length: 15 residues. CDR3 loop: CASSDSFADPHGYTF. The CDR3 coding sequence is TGTGCCAGCAGTGACTCGTTTGCAGACCCGCATGGCTACACCTTC.

The V and J genes are TRBV10-3 and TRBJ2-2; D not certain. Germline V gene lookup returns CDR1 ENHRY and CDR2 SYGVKD. The length of the CDR3 is 14 residues. Trimming left V 5 bases short and J 3 bases short, with 10 bases between. CDR3 sequence: CAISLDAYTGELFF. In DNA form, the CDR3 reads TGTGCCATCAGTCTGGACGCTTACACCGGGGAGCTGTTTTTT.

The chain employs TRBV2 and TRBJ1-6, with 8 positions matching TRBD1. V was clipped by 7 bases and J by 6 bases; unmatched bases: 8. This CDR3 contains 15 residues. Germline CDR1 is SNHLY and CDR2 is FYNNEI. The CDR3 DNA reads TGTGCCAGCACCCCAGACAGGGGCGGTAATTCACCCCTCCACTTT. This sequence encodes CASTPDRGGNSPLHF.

The V and J genes are TRBV29-1 and TRBJ2-5, with 9 bases identical to TRBD2. V shed 6 bases, J shed 5 bases, and the junction held 7 bases outside the gene matches. The CDR3 is 13 amino acids. Germline V gene sequence: CDR1 SQVTM, CDR2 ANQGSEA. The CDR3 bases are TGCAGCGTCCGGACTAGCGAGGTGGAGACCCAGTACTTC. It encodes CSVRTSEVETQYF.

V is TRBV5-1 and J is TRBJ1-2; D call uncertain. The CDR3 totals 14 residues. V was pared by 4 bases and J by 1 base, with 11 bases between. CDR1 and CDR2 from the germline V gene are SGHRS and YFSETQ. The CDR3: CASSPESVNYGYTF. The CDR3 DNA reads as TGCGCCAGCAGCCCAGAGTCGGTTAACTATGGCTACACCTTC.

The chain employs TRBV6-6 and TRBJ2-1, with D maybe TRBD2 (6 bases). Trimming removed 0 bases from V and 0 bases from J, with 9 bases in between. Germline values: CDR1 MNHNY, CDR2 SVGAGI (reference sequence). The CDR3 loop spans 16 amino acids. DNA for the CDR3: TGTGCCAGCAGTTACTCTAGCGGAAACTCCTACAATGAGCAGTTCTTC. It is translated as CASSYSSGNSYNEQFF.

V is TRBV10-3 and J is TRBJ2-1; D unresolved. There are 12 residues in the CDR3. From germline, CDR1 is ENHRY and CDR2 SYGVKD. Trimming stripped 3 bases from V and 7 bases from J, with 7 bases between. CDR3 sequence: CAISDTSNEQFF. CDR3 nucleotides: TGTGCCATCAGTGACACTTCTAATGAGCAGTTCTTC.

This rearrangement joins TRBV30 to TRBJ1-5; no reliable D call. The V end lost 0 bases, the J end lost 1 base, and 7 bases lay between the germline ends. This CDR3 is built from 14 residues. Germline CDR1 GTSNPN, CDR2 SVGIG (reference sequence). The CDR3 loop is CAWSVSGSNQPQHF. CDR3 sequence (DNA): TGTGCCTGGAGTGTATCCGGGAGCAATCAGCCCCAGCATTTT.

The rearrangement joins TRBV5-4 to TRBJ2-6; no reliable D call. The CDR3 consists of 15 residues. V lost 2 bases, J lost 0 bases, and 6 bases lay in between. Germline V gene sequence: CDR1 SGHNT, CDR2 YYREEE (reference sequence). Here the CDR3 DNA reads TGTGCCAGCAGCTTCCAGGCCTCTGGGGCCAACGTCCTGACTTTC. It yields the protein CASSFQASGANVLTF.

The CDR3 is CASKLAGVNEQFF. For the CDR3, the DNA is TGTGCCAGTAAACTAGCGGGCGTGAATGAGCAGTTCTTC. The gene calls are TRBV19 and TRBJ2-1, with 9 bases that match TRBD2. Looked up from germline, CDR1 is LNHDA and CDR2 is SQIVND (reference sequence). Trimming cost V 7 bases and J 7 bases; bases outside gene matches: 5. The CDR3 extends over 13 amino acids.

The gene calls are TRBV6-4 and TRBJ2-3; 8 bases are shared with TRBD2. V shed 4 bases, J shed 3 bases, and the junction held 3 bases outside the gene matches. Germline CDR1 reads MRHNA; CDR2 reads SNTAGT. CDR3 length: 14 amino acids. The CDR3, as DNA: TGTGCCAGCAGTGTGACTAGCGCGACAGATACGCAGTATTTT. Its translation is CASSVTSATDTQYF.

The V gene is TRBV29-1, the J gene TRBJ2-1; D possibly corresponds to TRBD2 (5 bases). This CDR3 region has 13 residues. The germline CDR1 and CDR2 sequences are SQVTM and ANQGSEA. V gave up 7 bases and J gave up 1 base, with 11 bases separating them. This CDR3 reads CSGLLGSYNEQFF. The CDR3 DNA follows: TGCAGCGGTCTACTAGGGTCCTACAATGAGCAGTTCTTC.

The chain employs TRBV18 and TRBJ2-5; tentative D call: TRBD2 (6 bases). This CDR3 spans 13 amino acids. Germline values: CDR1 KGHSH, CDR2 LQKENI. Trimming stripped 3 bases from V and 5 bases from J, with 10 bases between. CDR3 in amino acids: CASSPPGVETQYF. In nucleotides, the CDR3 is TGTGCCAGCTCACCGCCGGGAGTGGAGACCCAGTACTTC.

In this sample, this clone turned up a few times. CDR3 region: CASSTTSGSYEQYF. The CDR3, as DNA: TGTGCCAGCAGCACAACTAGCGGGAGTTACGAGCAGTACTTC. V is TRBV7-8 and J is TRBJ2-7, with 11 bases matching TRBD2. Germline loops: CDR1 SGHVS, CDR2 FQNEAQ. With V trimmed by 5 bases and J by 4 bases, 4 bases remained unmatched. This CDR3 spans 14 amino acids.

Here the CDR3 reads CASSWGLVETQYF. The CDR3 region has the DNA TGTGCCAGCAGTTGGGGACTAGTGGAGACCCAGTACTTC. The genes are TRBV28 and TRBJ2-5; the match to TRBD2 covers 8 bases. The CDR3 spans 13 residues. Germline CDR1 reads MDHEN; CDR2 reads SYDVKM. J lost 5 bases, V lost 4 bases, and 3 bases had no gene match.